The clone carrying this TCR beta chain was seen more than once but under ten times. The germline CDR1 and CDR2 sequences are MGHRA and YSYEKL. The CDR3 spans 16 residues. The J segment lost 3 bases and the V segment lost 5 bases, leaving 7 bases of the junction unmatched. This entry belongs to a study of T cells in Graves' hyperthyroidism and ophthalmopathy. From RNA transcripts, TCR beta CDR3 regions were amplified. The study used the HTBI primer set for a first-round RT-PCR of the TCR CDR3. MiXCR was run by TCRdb on the multiplex PCR reads, yielding one entry per CDR3 protein. The repertoire includes a few hundred thousand distinct CDR3 sequences, around a sixth of them detected once, and approximately 54% sits in the top ten.

The TCR comes from a woman aged 50 to 60 with Graves' hyperthyroidism. The V gene is TRBV4-1, the J gene TRBJ1-2; 12 bases are shared with TRBD1. Sequenced input: blood. The CDR3 coding sequence is TGCGCCAGCAGCACCGGGACAGGGGGCCGTGACTATGGCTACACCTTC. Translated, it gives CASSTGTGGRDYGYTF.